These 5 T cell receptor beta chains share one sample of origin, sequenced in a study of T cell clusters in autoimmune cytopenias. Tens of thousands of genome equivalents of blood DNA were amplified for TRB. TRB was amplified by touch-down multiplex PCR, primer pools A and B combined. TCRdb re-called the multiplex PCR reads and catalogs CDR3 proteins one per entry, DNA excluded. This table holds around 9,500 distinct CDR3 sequences. Sequenced sample: peripheral blood. These receptors were taken from a human donor with an autoimmune cytopenia or autoimmune hepatitis (not recorded which).

This chain's CDR3 is CASSPRRAQPQHF. The chain employs TRBV19 and TRBJ1-5; TCRdb designates TRBD1, a call that cannot be tested without DNA. The CDR3 extends over 13 amino acids. Germline V gene lookup returns CDR1 LNHDA and CDR2 SQIVND (reference sequence).

The genes are TRBV6-1 and TRBJ1-5. The CDR3 runs to 16 residues. The V gene's germline CDR1 is MNHNS and CDR2 SASEGT. The CDR3 spells CASSPLLSHINQPQHF.

The rearrangement uses TRBV11-1 and TRBJ2-1; TCRdb picks TRBD1, but there is no DNA to check that call. CDR1 and CDR2 from the germline V gene are SGHAT and FQDESV (reference sequence). CDR3 size: 15 residues. The CDR3 is CASSLRGASYNEQFF.

This clonotype is classed as medium-sized by frequency. The chain has TRBV6-4 and TRBJ2-1. CDR3 length: 13 amino acids. The V gene's germline CDR1 is MRHNA and CDR2 SNTAGT. This chain's CDR3 is CASSDFGKGEQFF.

V gene TRBV6-4 combines with J gene TRBJ2-6; the D call of TRBD2 rests on TCRdb alone, since no DNA is present to check it. The germline V gene has CDR1 MRHNA and CDR2 SNTAGT. The CDR3 loop spans 15 amino acids. The CDR3 sequence: CASSQEGAGANVLTF.